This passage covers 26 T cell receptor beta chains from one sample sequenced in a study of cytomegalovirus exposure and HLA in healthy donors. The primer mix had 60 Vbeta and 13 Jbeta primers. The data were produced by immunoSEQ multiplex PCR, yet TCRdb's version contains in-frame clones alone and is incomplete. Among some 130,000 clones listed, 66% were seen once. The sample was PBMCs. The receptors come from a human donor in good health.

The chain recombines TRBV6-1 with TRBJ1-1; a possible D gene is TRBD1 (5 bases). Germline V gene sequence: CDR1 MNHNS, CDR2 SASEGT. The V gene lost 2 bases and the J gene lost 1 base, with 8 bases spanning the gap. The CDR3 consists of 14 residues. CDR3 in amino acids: CASSEQGTNTEAFF. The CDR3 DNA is TGTGCCAGCAGTGAACAGGGTACGAACACTGAAGCTTTCTTT.

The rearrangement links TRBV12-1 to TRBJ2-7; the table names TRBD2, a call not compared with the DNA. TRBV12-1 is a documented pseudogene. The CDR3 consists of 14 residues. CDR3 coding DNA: TGTGCCAGCACCAAAGCGGGAGCCACCTACGAGCAGTACTTC. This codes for CASTKAGATYEQYF.

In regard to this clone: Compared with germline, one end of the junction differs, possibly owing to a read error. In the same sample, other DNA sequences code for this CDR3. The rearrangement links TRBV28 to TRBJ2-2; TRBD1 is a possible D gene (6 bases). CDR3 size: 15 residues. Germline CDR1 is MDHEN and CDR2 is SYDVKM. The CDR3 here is CASSRGDTHTGELFF. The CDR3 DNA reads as TGTGCCAGCAGCCGTGGGGACACCCACACCGGGGAACTGTTTTTT.

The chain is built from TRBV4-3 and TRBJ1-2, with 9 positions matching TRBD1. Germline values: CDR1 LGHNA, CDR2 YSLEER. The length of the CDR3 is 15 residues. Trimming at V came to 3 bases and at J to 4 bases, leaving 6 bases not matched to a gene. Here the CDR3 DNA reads TGCGCCAGCAGCCAGGATTACAGGGGGCTCTATGGCTACACCTTC. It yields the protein CASSQDYRGLYGYTF.

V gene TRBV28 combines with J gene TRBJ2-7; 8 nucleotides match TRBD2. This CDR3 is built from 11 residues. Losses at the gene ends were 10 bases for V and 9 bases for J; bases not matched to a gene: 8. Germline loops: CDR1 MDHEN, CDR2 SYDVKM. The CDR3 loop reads CATKAGEGQYF. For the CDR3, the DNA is TGTGCCACCAAAGCGGGGGAAGGGCAGTACTTC.

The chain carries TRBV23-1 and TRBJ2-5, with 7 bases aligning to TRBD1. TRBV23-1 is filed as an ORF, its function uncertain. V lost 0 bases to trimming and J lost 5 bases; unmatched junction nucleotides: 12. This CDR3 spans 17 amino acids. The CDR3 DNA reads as TGCGCCAGCAGTCAATCAGGTCGTGACAGGGTCGTGGAGACCCAGTACTTC. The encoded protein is CASSQSGRDRVVETQYF.

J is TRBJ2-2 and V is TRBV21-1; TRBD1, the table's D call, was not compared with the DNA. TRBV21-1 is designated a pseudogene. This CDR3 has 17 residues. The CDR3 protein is CASSRPKGEIGTGELFF. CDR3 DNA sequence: TGTGCCAGCAGCAGACCCAAGGGGGAGATAGGCACCGGGGAGCTGTTTTTT.

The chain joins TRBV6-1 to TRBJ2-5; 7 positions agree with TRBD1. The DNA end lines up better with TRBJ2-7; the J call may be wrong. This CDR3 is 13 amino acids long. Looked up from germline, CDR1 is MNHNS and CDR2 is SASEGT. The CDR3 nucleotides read TGTGCCAGCGCCAACAGGGGAACCTACGAGCAGTACTTC. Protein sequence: CASANRGTYEQYF.

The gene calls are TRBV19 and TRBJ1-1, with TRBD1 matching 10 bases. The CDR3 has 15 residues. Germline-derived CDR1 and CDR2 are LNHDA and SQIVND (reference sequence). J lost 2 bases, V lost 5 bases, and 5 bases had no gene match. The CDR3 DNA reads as TGTGCCAGTAGTCCCCGGGACAGGGGAAACACTGAAGCTTTCTTT. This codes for CASSPRDRGNTEAFF.

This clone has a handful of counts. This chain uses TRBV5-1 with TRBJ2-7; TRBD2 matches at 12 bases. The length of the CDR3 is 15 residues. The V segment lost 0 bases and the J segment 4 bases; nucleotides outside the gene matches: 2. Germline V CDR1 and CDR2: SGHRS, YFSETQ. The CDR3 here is CASSLGLAGAYEQYF. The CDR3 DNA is TGCGCCAGCAGCTTGGGACTAGCGGGAGCTTACGAGCAGTACTTC.

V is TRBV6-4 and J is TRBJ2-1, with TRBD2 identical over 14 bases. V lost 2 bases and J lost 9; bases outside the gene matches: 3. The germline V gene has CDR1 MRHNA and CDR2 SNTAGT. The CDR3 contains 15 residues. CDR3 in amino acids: CASSDGLAGGGEQFF. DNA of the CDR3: TGTGCCAGCAGTGACGGACTAGCGGGAGGCGGTGAGCAGTTCTTC.

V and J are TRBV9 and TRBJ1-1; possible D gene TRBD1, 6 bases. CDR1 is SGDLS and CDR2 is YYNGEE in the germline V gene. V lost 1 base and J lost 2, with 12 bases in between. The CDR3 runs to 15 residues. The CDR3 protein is CASSVSGTPNTEAFF. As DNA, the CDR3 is TGTGCCAGCAGCGTATCCGGGACACCTAACACTGAAGCTTTCTTT. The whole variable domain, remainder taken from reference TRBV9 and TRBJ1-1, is DSGVTQTPKHLITATGQRVTLRCSPRSGDLSVYWYQQSLDQGLQFLIQYYNGEERAKGNILERFSAQQFPDLHSELNLSSLELGDSALYFCASSVSGTPNTEAFFGQGTRLTVV.

CDR3 amino acids: CASSLNSGSLYNEQFF. The CDR3 region has the DNA TGTGCCAGCAGCTTAAATAGCGGGAGTCTTTACAATGAGCAGTTCTTC. The chain is built from TRBV7-3 and TRBJ2-1; 9 bases agree with TRBD2. The V gene's germline CDR1 is SGHTA and CDR2 FQGTGA. V was clipped by 1 base and J by 4 bases; unmatched bases: 5. This CDR3 is built from 16 residues.

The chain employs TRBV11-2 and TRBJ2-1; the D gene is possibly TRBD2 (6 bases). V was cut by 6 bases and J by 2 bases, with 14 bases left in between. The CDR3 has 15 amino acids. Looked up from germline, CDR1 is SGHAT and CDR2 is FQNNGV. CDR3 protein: CASSLMGGAYNEQFF. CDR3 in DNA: TGTGCCAGCAGTCTAATGGGGGGAGCCTACAATGAGCAGTTCTTC.

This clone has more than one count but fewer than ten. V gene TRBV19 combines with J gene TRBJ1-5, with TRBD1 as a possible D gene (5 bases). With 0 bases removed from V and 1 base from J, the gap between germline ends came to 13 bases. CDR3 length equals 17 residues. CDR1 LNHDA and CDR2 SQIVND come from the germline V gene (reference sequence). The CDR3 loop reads CASSIEGRRGSNQPQHF. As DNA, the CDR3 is TGTGCCAGTAGTATAGAGGGCAGGCGGGGGAGCAATCAGCCCCAGCATTTT.

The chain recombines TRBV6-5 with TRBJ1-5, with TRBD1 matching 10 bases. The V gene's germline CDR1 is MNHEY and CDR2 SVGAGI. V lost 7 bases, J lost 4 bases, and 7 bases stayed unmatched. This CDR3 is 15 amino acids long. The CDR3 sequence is CASMRDRGSNQPQHF. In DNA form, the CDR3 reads TGTGCCAGCATGAGGGACAGGGGCTCGAATCAGCCCCAGCATTTT.

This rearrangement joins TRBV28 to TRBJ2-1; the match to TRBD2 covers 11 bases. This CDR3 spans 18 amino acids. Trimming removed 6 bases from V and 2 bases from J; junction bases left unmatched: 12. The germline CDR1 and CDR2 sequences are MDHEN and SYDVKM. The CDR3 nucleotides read TGTGCCAGCAGCCACCGCCTAGCGGGAGGACCACCCTACAATGAGCAGTTCTTC. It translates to CASSHRLAGGPPYNEQFF.

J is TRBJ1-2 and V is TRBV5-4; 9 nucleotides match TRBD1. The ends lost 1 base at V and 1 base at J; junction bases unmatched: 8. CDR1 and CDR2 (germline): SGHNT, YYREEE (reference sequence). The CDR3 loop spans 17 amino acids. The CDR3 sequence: CASSLYWDREVNYGYTF. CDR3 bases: TGTGCCAGCAGCTTGTATTGGGACAGGGAAGTTAACTATGGCTACACCTTC. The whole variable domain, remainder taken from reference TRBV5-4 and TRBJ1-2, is ETGVTQSPTHLIKTRGQQVTLRCSSQSGHNTVSWYQQALGQGPQFIFQYYREEENGRGNFPPRFSGLQFPNYSSELNVNALELDDSALYLCASSLYWDREVNYGYTFGSGTRLTVV.

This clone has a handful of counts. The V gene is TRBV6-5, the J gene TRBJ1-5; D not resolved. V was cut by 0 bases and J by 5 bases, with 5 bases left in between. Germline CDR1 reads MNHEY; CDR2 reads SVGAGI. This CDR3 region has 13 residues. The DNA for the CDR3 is TGTGCCAGCAGTTACTCTCAGTATCAGCCCCAGCATTTT. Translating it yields CASSYSQYQPQHF.

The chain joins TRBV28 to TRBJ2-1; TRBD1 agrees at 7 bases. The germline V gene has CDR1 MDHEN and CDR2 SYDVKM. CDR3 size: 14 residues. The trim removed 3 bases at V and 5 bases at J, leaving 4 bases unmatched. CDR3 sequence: CASSLSGQHNEQFF. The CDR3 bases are TGTGCCAGCAGTTTGTCGGGACAGCACAATGAGCAGTTCTTC.

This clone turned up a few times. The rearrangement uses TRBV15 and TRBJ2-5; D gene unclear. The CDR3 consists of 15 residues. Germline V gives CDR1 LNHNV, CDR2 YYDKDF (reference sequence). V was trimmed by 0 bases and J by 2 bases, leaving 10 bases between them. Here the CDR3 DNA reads TGTGCCACCAGCAGAGATCCTACAGCACAAGAGACCCAGTACTTC. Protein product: CATSRDPTAQETQYF.

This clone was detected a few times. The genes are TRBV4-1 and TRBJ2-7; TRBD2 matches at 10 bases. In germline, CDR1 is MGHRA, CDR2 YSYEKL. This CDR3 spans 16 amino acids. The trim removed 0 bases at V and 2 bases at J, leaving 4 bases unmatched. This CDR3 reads CASSQEKREGPYEQYF. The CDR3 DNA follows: TGCGCCAGCAGCCAAGAGAAGCGGGAGGGTCCCTACGAGCAGTACTTC.

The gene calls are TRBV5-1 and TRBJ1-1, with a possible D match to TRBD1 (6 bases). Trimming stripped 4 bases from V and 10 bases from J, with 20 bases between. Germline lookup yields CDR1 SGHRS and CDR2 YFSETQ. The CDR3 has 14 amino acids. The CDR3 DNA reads TGCGCCAGCAGCCCCCCAGGGGAATGGGGGCGAGCTTTCTTT. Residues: CASSPPGEWGRAFF.

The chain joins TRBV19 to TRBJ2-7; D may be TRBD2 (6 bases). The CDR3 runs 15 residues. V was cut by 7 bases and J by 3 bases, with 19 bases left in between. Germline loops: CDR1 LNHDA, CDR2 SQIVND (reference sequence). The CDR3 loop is CASIRREDLGYEQYF. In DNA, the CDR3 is TGTGCCAGTATCAGGAGGGAGGATTTAGGCTACGAGCAGTACTTC.

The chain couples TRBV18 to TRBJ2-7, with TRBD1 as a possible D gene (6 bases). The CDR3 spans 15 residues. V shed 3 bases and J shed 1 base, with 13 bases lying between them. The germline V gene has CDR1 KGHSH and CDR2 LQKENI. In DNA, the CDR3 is TGTGCCAGCTCACCGATGGAAGACAGGTCCTACGAGCAGTACTTC. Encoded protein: CASSPMEDRSYEQYF.

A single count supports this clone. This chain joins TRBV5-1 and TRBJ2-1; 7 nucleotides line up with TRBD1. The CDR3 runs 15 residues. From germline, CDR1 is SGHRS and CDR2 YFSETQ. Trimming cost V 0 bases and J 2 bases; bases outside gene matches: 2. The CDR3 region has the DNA TGCGCCAGCAGCTTGGAGGGGACAGCCTACAATGAGCAGTTCTTC. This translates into CASSLEGTAYNEQFF.